The 31 T cell receptor beta chains presented below share a single source sample, sequenced in a study of Ad26.COV2.S vaccination and SARS-CoV-2 variants (dated by TCRdb to the early 2020s). This specimen's treatment or condition label, per the study, means: roughly 19 received Ad26.COV2.S at low or high dose, single or two shots; roughly five received placebo; per-sample allocation not given. For vaccine and placebo recipients, repertoires were sequenced using samples collected on day 63 after the first injection. Libraries were built with the immunoSEQ multiplex PCR assay. TCRdb took over this immuneACCESS table, retaining in-frame rearrangements with V and J assigned. Such tables are incomplete; in checked studies, under half of the missing clones stem from an unresolved V gene, and the remainder is unexplained. This sample lists over 400,000 clones; approximately 92% were detected once. The biggest ten clones account for approximately 1.7% of the sample.

The sample was peripheral blood, taken in a trial of Ad26.COV2.S vaccine versus placebo. The receptors here all came from a person aged 18-65 years who received the Ad26.COV2.S COVID-19 vaccine or a placebo.

The J gene is TRBJ2-7, the V gene TRBV14; D not certain. Between the trimmed V and J ends, which lost 3 bases and 3 bases, there was a span of 6 bases. Germline-derived CDR1 and CDR2 are SGHDN and FVKESK. The CDR3 totals 12 residues. The CDR3 region has the DNA TGTGCCAGCAGCCAGACCCACTACGAGCAGTACTTC. The encoded protein is CASSQTHYEQYF. Drawing the rest from reference TRBV14 and TRBJ2-7, the complete variable domain is EAGVTQFPSHSVIEKGQTVTLRCDPISGHDNLYWYRRVMGKEIKFLLHFVKESKQDESGMPNNRFLAERTGGTYSTLKVQPAELEDSGVYFCASSQTHYEQYFGPGTRLTVT.

The V gene is TRBV6-2 or TRBV6-3, the J gene TRBJ1-5; the match to TRBD1 covers 8 bases. CDR3 length equals 14 residues. The junction had 5 bases not matched to a gene; V was cut back by 5 bases and J by 5 bases. Germline CDR1 MNHEY, CDR2 SVGEGT. CDR3 in DNA: TGTGCCAGCAGTAACCTCAGGGGGCATCAGCCCCAGCATTTT. This translates into CASSNLRGHQPQHF.

The rearrangement uses TRBV19 and TRBJ1-4, with a possible D match to TRBD1 (6 bases). In germline, CDR1 is LNHDA, CDR2 SQIVND (reference sequence). The CDR3 runs 17 residues. Trimming cost V 4 bases and J 11 bases, with 26 bases left between them. This chain's CDR3 is CASSTIGRQAGREKLFF. CDR3 DNA: TGTGCCAGTAGTACGATCGGTCGACAGGCGGGGCGGGAGAAACTGTTTTTT.

The V gene is TRBV28, the J gene TRBJ1-1; 8 positions agree with TRBD1. CDR1 and CDR2 (germline): MDHEN, SYDVKM. V lost 6 bases to trimming and J lost 5 bases; unmatched junction nucleotides: 8. The CDR3 loop spans 14 amino acids. The CDR3 DNA sequence: TGTGCCAGCAGCCCCAGGGGGCTTTGGACTGAAGCTTTCTTT. It codes for CASSPRGLWTEAFF.

This rearrangement joins TRBV19 to TRBJ2-3, with 12 nucleotides matching TRBD1. V was pared by 3 bases and J by 8 bases, with 6 bases of the junction left unmatched. This CDR3 is 15 amino acids long. The V gene's germline CDR1 is LNHDA and CDR2 SQIVND (reference sequence). The CDR3 loop reads CASSIMGQGAGTQYF. The CDR3 DNA is TGTGCCAGTAGTATCATGGGACAGGGGGCTGGTACGCAGTATTTT. The complete variable domain, with remaining parts taken from reference TRBV19 and TRBJ2-3, reads DGGITQSPKYLFRKEGQNVTLSCEQNLNHDAMYWYRQDPGQGLRLIYYSQIVNDFQKGDIAEGYSVSREKKESFPLTVTSAQKNPTAFYLCASSIMGQGAGTQYFGPGTRLTVL.

The J gene is TRBJ1-2, the V gene TRBV9, with D perhaps matching TRBD1 (6 bases). CDR3 length equals 16 residues. CDR1 is SGDLS, CDR2 YYNGEE, per germline. Trimming cost V 2 bases and J 7 bases, with 21 bases left between them. The CDR3 region is CASSVPRGLNAFGYTF. DNA of the CDR3: TGTGCCAGCAGCGTGCCAAGGGGGTTAAATGCGTTTGGCTACACCTTC.

V is TRBV5-4 and J is TRBJ2-1; 11 nucleotides match TRBD2. V dropped 0 bases and J dropped 5; count of bases not matched to a gene: 7. In germline, CDR1 is SGHNT, CDR2 YYREEE (reference sequence). CDR3 length equals 17 residues. The DNA of the CDR3 is TGTGCCAGCAGCTTGGTCGTACTAGCGGGGGAGAACAATGAGCAGTTCTTC. Amino acid sequence: CASSLVVLAGENNEQFF.

This clone is a singleton in its sample. The chain links TRBV6-1 to TRBJ2-2; 11 bases align to TRBD1. There are 16 residues in the CDR3. CDR1 and CDR2 from the germline V gene are MNHNS and SASEGT. Trimming took 5 bases from V and 5 from J; bases not matched to a gene: 7. Here the CDR3 reads CASSQGQGAGTGELFF. In DNA, the CDR3 is TGTGCCAGCAGTCAAGGACAGGGGGCAGGGACCGGGGAGCTGTTTTTT.

This chain joins TRBV7-2 and TRBJ1-4; possible D gene TRBD1, 5 bases. Germline V lookup: CDR1 SGHTA, CDR2 FQGNSA. V lost 1 base and J lost 8, with 5 bases in between. This CDR3 region has 12 residues. The CDR3 sequence is CASSLGGEKLFF. The CDR3 nucleotides read TGTGCCAGCAGCTTAGGGGGGGAAAAACTGTTTTTT.

CDR3 protein: CSGSFGQNTEAFF. For the CDR3, the DNA is TGCAGCGGCTCTTTCGGGCAGAACACTGAAGCTTTCTTT. J is TRBJ1-1 and V is TRBV29-1, with D unresolved. V dropped 7 bases and J dropped 1 base, with 13 bases sitting between them. This CDR3 spans 13 amino acids. Germline CDR1 reads SQVTM; CDR2 reads ANQGSEA. The whole variable domain, filled in from reference TRBV29-1 and TRBJ1-1, reads SAVISQKPSRDICQRGTSLTIQCQVDSQVTMMFWYRQQPGQSLTLIATANQGSEATYESGFVIDKFPISRPNLTFSTLTVSNMSPEDSSIYLCSGSFGQNTEAFFGQGTRLTVV.

The chain couples TRBV9 to TRBJ2-1; 8 bases map to TRBD1. The junction had 10 bases not matched to a gene; V was cut back by 6 bases and J by 8 bases. The CDR3 sequence is 14 residues long. The germline V gene encodes CDR1 SGDLS and CDR2 YYNGEE. CDR3 in DNA: TGTGCCAGCACCCCAGGACAGGGTTTAGATGAGCAGTTCTTC. Protein product: CASTPGQGLDEQFF.

The V call is TRBV7-2, the J call TRBJ2-7; D may be TRBD1 (6 bases). The V and J ends lost 4 bases and 0 bases respectively, with 10 bases between them. Germline CDR1 is SGHTA and CDR2 is FQGNSA. CDR3 length equals 14 residues. CDR3 in DNA: TGTGCCAGCAGCTCCCTGGGGGCCTCCTACGAGCAGTACTTC. Translation: CASSSLGASYEQYF.

The chain joins TRBV4-1 to TRBJ1-4; D unclear. Between the trimmed V and J ends, which lost 0 bases and 0 bases, there was a span of 11 bases. The V gene's germline CDR1 is MGHRA and CDR2 YSYEKL. CDR3 length: 17 residues. This CDR3 reads CASSQDITFATNEKLFF. DNA for the CDR3: TGCGCCAGCAGCCAAGATATCACCTTTGCAACTAATGAAAAACTGTTTTTT.

The chain carries TRBV6-2 or TRBV6-3 and TRBJ2-7; D uncertain. Germline lookup yields CDR1 MNHEY and CDR2 SVGEGT. The CDR3 is 16 residues long. Trimming left V 6 bases short and J 2 bases short, with 20 bases between. The CDR3 DNA is TGTGCCAGCAGCCGCGCCCCACAACCGTTTACCTACGAGCAGTACTTC. Translation: CASSRAPQPFTYEQYF.

This clone has just a few counts. This chain connects TRBV3-1 (or the pseudogene TRBV3-2) to TRBJ1-1; D is uncertain. V was shortened by 4 bases and J by 3 bases, with 9 bases between the two germline ends. In germline, CDR1 is LGHDT, CDR2 YNNKEL (reference sequence). This CDR3 spans 13 amino acids. DNA of the CDR3: TGTGCCAGCAGCCCGCGATATTACACTGAAGCTTTCTTT. Amino acid sequence: CASSPRYYTEAFF.

V is TRBV11-2 and J is TRBJ1-2, with D tentatively TRBD1 (5 bases). The CDR3 contains 14 residues. Germline V gene data show CDR1 as SGHAT and CDR2 as FQNNGV. V lost 0 bases and J 8 bases, leaving 13 bases between the germline ends. The CDR3 sequence: CASSLESGGLGYTF. CDR3 sequence (DNA): TGTGCCAGCAGCTTAGAATCCGGGGGTTTAGGCTACACCTTC.

About this clone: The identical CDR3 is also encoded by other nucleotide sequences in the sample. The chain combines TRBV18 with TRBJ2-1, with 9 nucleotides matching TRBD1. Germline lookup yields CDR1 KGHSH and CDR2 LQKENI. Trimming removed 3 bases from V and 4 bases from J; junction bases left unmatched: 4. The CDR3 spans 15 residues. In DNA, the CDR3 is TGTGCCAGCTCACCCGGGACAGGGTCATACAATGAGCAGTTCTTC. It yields the protein CASSPGTGSYNEQFF.

This chain links TRBV7-9 with TRBJ2-3, with 9 nucleotides matching TRBD1. Germline V gene sequence: CDR1 SEHNR, CDR2 FQNEAQ (reference sequence). This CDR3 comprises 12 residues. With V trimmed by 8 bases and J by 6 bases, 3 bases remained unmatched. CDR3 coding DNA: TGTGCCAGCGTACAGGGGGCGGATACGCAGTATTTT. Translation: CASVQGADTQYF.

The chain links TRBV6-6 to TRBJ1-5; 7 bases agree with TRBD1. The junction had 12 bases not matched to a gene; V was cut back by 10 bases and J by 3 bases. Germline V CDR1 and CDR2: MNHNY, SVGAGI (reference sequence). The CDR3 covers 15 residues. In DNA form, the CDR3 reads TGTGCCACCAAGACCGGGACAGCCATCAATCAGCCCCAGCATTTT. Translating it yields CATKTGTAINQPQHF.

V and J are TRBV2 and TRBJ1-1; D is unresolved. CDR1 and CDR2 from the germline V gene are SNHLY and FYNNEI. The CDR3 is made up of 14 amino acids. V lost 6 bases and J lost 1, with 12 bases in between. CDR3 sequence reads: CASRLGFANTEAFF. The CDR3 bases are TGTGCCAGCAGATTAGGGTTCGCGAACACTGAAGCTTTCTTT.

The count of this clone is one. The rearrangement joins TRBV5-1 to TRBJ2-1, with no clear D. V lost 1 base and J lost 5, with 10 bases in between. In germline, CDR1 is SGHRS, CDR2 YFSETQ. The CDR3 consists of 14 residues. CDR3 nucleotides: TGCGCCAGCAGCTTGATGGGCATTGACAATGAGCAGTTCTTC. It encodes CASSLMGIDNEQFF.

The CDR3 sequence: CASSRREGGDETQYF. The CDR3 DNA reads TGTGCCAGTAGTAGGAGGGAAGGGGGCGATGAGACCCAGTACTTC. The rearrangement links TRBV19 to TRBJ2-5, with D possibly TRBD1 on 7 matching bases. Germline-derived CDR1 and CDR2 are LNHDA and SQIVND (reference sequence). The CDR3 is 15 residues long. V lost 4 bases and J 5 bases, leaving 17 bases between the germline ends.

The gene calls are TRBV5-1 and TRBJ1-3; tentatively, D is TRBD1 (5 bases). From germline, CDR1 is SGHRS and CDR2 YFSETQ. The germline V and J ends were trimmed by 7 bases and 0 bases, with 20 bases remaining between them. This CDR3 region has 17 residues. CDR3 in amino acids: CASAEPEQAYSGNTIYF. CDR3 sequence (DNA): TGCGCCAGCGCGGAGCCCGAACAGGCGTACTCTGGAAACACCATATATTTT.

V is TRBV27 and J is TRBJ2-7, with D tentatively TRBD1 (6 bases). V was trimmed by 4 bases and J by 3 bases, leaving 10 bases between them. This CDR3 region has 13 residues. CDR1 and CDR2 from the germline V gene are MNHEY and SMNVEV (reference sequence). The CDR3 reads CASSSTGHYEQYF. The DNA for the CDR3 is TGTGCCAGCAGTTCGACAGGACACTACGAGCAGTACTTC.

The V call is TRBV4-3, the J call TRBJ1-2; D might be TRBD1 (6 bases). V was cut by 3 bases and J by 1 base, with 6 bases left in between. Germline V gene sequence: CDR1 LGHNA, CDR2 YSLEER. The CDR3 totals 13 residues. The CDR3 coding sequence is TGCGCCAGCAGCCAGGACAGTAACTATGGCTACACCTTC. Protein sequence: CASSQDSNYGYTF.

The chain is built from TRBV30 and TRBJ1-1, with TRBD1 matching over 7 bases. Losses at the gene ends were 1 base for V and 1 base for J; bases not matched to a gene: 9. This CDR3 spans 16 amino acids. The germline V gene encodes CDR1 GTSNPN and CDR2 SVGIG (reference sequence). The CDR3 coding sequence is TGTGCCTGGAGTGCGCACTTCGGACAGGAGAACACTGAAGCTTTCTTT. Translated: CAWSAHFGQENTEAFF. Full variable domain (outside the CDR3, taken from reference TRBV30 and TRBJ1-1): SQTIHQWPATLVQPVGSPLSLECTVEGTSNPNLYWYRQAAGRGLQLLFYSVGIGQISSEVPQNLSASRPQDRQFILSSKKLLLSDSGFYLCAWSAHFGQENTEAFFGQGTRLTVV.

J is TRBJ1-1 and V is TRBV6-2 or TRBV6-3; maybe TRBD1 (5 bases). The CDR3 spans 14 residues. Germline V gene lookup returns CDR1 MNHEY and CDR2 SVGEGT. V dropped 0 bases and J dropped 4 bases, with 9 bases sitting between them. The CDR3 here is CASSYSGGATEAFF. CDR3 sequence (DNA): TGTGCCAGCAGTTACTCAGGCGGGGCCACTGAAGCTTTCTTT.

The rearrangement joins TRBV5-5 to TRBJ2-2; perhaps TRBD1 as D (5 bases). CDR1 is SGHKS, CDR2 YYEKEE, per germline (reference sequence). The V end was cut by 7 bases, the J end by 2 bases, with 15 bases between. The CDR3 spans 15 residues. This CDR3 is CASGSDSLNTGELFF. The CDR3, as DNA: TGTGCCAGCGGATCTGACAGCCTAAACACCGGGGAGCTGTTTTTT.

The chain has TRBV4-1 and TRBJ2-5; TRBD1 agrees at 8 bases. Germline CDR1 MGHRA, CDR2 YSYEKL. Unmatched junction bases numbered 17, after V lost 3 bases and J lost 5 bases. The CDR3 contains 18 residues. CDR3 in amino acids: CASSHRIEVAGGRETQYF. CDR3 coding DNA: TGCGCCAGCAGCCATAGAATAGAAGTAGCAGGGGGCCGGGAGACCCAGTACTTC.

The V gene is TRBV4-3, the J gene TRBJ2-5, with D perhaps matching TRBD2 (6 bases). The V gene's germline CDR1 is LGHNA and CDR2 YSLEER. CDR3 size: 15 residues. V gave up 0 bases and J gave up 5 bases, with 13 bases separating them. The CDR3 coding sequence is TGCGCCAGCAGCCAAGATGAGGGCCGGGGGGAGACCCAGTACTTC. It translates to CASSQDEGRGETQYF.

Regarding this clone: Different DNA sequences within this sample yield the same CDR3. CDR3 region: CASSAGLAGVNEQFF. As DNA, the CDR3 is TGCGCCAGCAGTGCCGGACTAGCGGGGGTCAATGAGCAGTTCTTC. The chain employs TRBV10-1 and TRBJ2-1; TRBD2 agrees at 13 bases. The CDR3 is made up of 15 amino acids. With V trimmed by 4 bases and J by 6 bases, 3 bases remained unmatched. Germline loops: CDR1 WNHNN, CDR2 SYGVQD (reference sequence).